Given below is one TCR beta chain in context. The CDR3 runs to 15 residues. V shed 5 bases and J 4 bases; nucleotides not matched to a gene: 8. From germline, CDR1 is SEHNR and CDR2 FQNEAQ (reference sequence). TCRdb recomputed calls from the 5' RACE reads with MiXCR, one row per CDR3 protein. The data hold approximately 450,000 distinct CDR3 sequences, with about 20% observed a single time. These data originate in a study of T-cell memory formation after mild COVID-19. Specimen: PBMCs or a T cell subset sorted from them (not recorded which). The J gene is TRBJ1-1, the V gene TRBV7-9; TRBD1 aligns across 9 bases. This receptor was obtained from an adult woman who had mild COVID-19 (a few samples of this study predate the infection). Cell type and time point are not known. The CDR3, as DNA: TGTGCCAGCAGCCTCAGACAGGGGGGGAGCACTGAAGCTTTCTTT. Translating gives CASSLRQGGSTEAFF.